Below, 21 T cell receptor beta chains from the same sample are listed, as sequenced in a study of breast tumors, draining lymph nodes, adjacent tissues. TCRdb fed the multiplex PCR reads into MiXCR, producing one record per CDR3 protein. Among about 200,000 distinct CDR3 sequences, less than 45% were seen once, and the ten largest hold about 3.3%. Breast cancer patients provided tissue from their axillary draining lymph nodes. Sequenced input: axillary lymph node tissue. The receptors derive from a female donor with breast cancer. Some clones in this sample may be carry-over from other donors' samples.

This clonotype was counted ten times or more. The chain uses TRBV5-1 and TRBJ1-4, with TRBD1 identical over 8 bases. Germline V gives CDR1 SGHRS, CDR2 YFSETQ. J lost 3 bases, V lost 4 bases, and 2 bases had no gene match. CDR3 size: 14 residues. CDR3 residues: CASSQQGANEKLFF. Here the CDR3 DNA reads TGCGCCAGCAGCCAACAGGGGGCTAATGAAAAACTGTTTTTT.

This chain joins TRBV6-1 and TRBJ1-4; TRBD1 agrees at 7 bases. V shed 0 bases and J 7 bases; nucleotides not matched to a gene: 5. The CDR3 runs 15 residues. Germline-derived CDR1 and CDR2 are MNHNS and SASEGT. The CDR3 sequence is CASSEASGGGEKLFF. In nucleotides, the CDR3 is TGTGCCAGCAGTGAAGCCTCAGGGGGGGGTGAAAAACTGTTTTTT.

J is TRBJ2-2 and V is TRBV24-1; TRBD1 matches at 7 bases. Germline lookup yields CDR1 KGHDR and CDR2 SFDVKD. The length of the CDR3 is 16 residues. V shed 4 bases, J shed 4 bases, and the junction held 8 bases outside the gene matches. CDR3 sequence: CATSETGAQGTGELFF. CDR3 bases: TGTGCCACCAGTGAAACAGGGGCCCAGGGCACCGGGGAGCTGTTTTTT.

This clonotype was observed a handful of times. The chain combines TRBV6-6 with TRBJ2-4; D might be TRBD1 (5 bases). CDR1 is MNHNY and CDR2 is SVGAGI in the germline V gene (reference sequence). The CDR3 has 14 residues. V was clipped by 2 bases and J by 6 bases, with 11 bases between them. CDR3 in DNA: TGTGCCAGCAGTTACGATGTCAGGGCAAACATTCAGTACTTC. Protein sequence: CASSYDVRANIQYF.

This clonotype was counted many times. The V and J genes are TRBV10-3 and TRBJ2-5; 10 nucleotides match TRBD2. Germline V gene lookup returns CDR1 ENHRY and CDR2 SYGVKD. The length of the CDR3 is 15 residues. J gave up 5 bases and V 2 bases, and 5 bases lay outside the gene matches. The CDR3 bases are TGTGCCATCAGTGAGCCGGGACTAGCGAGGGAGACCCAGTACTTC. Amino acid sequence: CAISEPGLARETQYF.

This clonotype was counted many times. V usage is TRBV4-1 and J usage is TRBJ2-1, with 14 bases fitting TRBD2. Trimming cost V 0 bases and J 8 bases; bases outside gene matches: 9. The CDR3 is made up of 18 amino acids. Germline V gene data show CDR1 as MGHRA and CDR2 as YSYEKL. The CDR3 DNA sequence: TGCGCCAGCAGCCAAGATCTGGGACTAGCGGGAGCGAAGGATGAGCAGTTCTTC. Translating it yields CASSQDLGLAGAKDEQFF.

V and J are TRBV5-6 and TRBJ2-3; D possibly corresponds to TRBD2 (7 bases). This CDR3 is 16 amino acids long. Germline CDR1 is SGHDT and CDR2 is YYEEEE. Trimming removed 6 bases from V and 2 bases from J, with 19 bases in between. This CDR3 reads CASTPLGGENTDTQYF. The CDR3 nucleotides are TGTGCCAGCACCCCCCTAGGGGGGGAGAACACAGATACGCAGTATTTT.

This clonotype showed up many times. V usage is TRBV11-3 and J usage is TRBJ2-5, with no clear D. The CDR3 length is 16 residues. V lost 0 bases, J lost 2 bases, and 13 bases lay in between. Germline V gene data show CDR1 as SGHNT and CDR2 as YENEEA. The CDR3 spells CASSLDYWAVQETQYF. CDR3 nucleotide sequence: TGTGCCAGCAGCTTAGATTATTGGGCAGTACAAGAGACCCAGTACTTC. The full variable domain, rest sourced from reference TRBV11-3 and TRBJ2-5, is EAGVVQSPRYKIIEKKQPVAFWCNPISGHNTLYWYLQNLGQGPELLIRYENEEAVDDSQLPKDRFSAERLKGVDSTLKIQPAELGDSAVYLCASSLDYWAVQETQYFGPGTRLLVL.

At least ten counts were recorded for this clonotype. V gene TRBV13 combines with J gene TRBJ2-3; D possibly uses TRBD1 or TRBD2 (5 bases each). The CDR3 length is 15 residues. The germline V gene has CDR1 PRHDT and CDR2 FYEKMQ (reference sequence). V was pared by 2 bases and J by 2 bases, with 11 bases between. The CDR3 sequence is CASSLPQGATDTQYF. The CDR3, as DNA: TGTGCCAGCAGCTTACCTCAGGGAGCCACAGATACGCAGTATTTT.

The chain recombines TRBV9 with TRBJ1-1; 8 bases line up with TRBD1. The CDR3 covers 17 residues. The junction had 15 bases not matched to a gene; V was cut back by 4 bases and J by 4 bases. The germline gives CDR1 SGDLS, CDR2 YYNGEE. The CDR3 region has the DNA TGTGCCAGCAGCCCAGGGGGCGGAAGGGGGCGTAGCACTGAAGCTTTCTTT. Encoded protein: CASSPGGGRGRSTEAFF.

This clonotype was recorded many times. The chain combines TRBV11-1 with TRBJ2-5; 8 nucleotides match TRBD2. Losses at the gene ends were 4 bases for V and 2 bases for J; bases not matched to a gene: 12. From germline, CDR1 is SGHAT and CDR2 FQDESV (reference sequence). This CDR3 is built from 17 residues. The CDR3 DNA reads TGTGCCAGCAGCTCCGTTGCGAGCGGGGGAGGGCAAGAGACCCAGTACTTC. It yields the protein CASSSVASGGGQETQYF.

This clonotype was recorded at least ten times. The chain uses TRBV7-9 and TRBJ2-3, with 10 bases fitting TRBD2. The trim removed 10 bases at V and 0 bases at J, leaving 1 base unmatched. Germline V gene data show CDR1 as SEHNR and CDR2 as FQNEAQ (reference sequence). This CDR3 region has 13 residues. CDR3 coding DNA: TGTGCCACTAGCGGGGGTAGCACAGATACGCAGTATTTT. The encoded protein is CATSGGSTDTQYF.

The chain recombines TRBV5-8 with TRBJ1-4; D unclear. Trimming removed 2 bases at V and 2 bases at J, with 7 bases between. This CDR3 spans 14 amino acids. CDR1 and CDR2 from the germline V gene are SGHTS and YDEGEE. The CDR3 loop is CASSFPGTNEKLFF. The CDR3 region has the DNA TGTGCCAGCAGCTTTCCCGGGACTAATGAAAAACTGTTTTTT.

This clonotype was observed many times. CDR3 amino acids: CASSSRTGSETQYF. The CDR3 DNA sequence: TGCGCCAGCAGCTCTCGGACAGGGTCGGAGACCCAGTACTTC. This sequence joins TRBV5-1 and TRBJ2-5; TRBD1 matches 8 bases. CDR1 is SGHRS, CDR2 YFSETQ, per germline. V was pared by 3 bases and J by 5 bases, with 6 bases of the junction left unmatched. The CDR3 is 14 amino acids. Drawing the rest from reference TRBV5-1 and TRBJ2-5, the complete variable domain is KAGVTQTPRYLIKTRGQQVTLSCSPISGHRSVSWYQQTPGQGLQFLFEYFSETQRNKGNFPGRFSGRQFSNSRSEMNVSTLELGDSALYLCASSSRTGSETQYFGPGTRLLVL.

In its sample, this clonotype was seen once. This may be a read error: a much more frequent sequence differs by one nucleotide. CDR3 sequence: CASGFSYGQYF. CDR3 bases: TGTGCTAGTGGCTTCTCCTACGGGCAGTACTTC. The rearrangement joins TRBV12-5 to TRBJ2-7, with D unclear. Germline CDR1 and CDR2: LGHNT and FRNRAP. The CDR3 is 11 amino acids.

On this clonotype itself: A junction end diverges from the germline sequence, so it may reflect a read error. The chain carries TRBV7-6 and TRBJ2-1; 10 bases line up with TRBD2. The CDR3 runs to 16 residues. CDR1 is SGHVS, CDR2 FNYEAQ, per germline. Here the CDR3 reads CASSLASGGAWNEQFF. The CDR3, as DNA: TGTGCTAGCAGCTTAGCTAGCGGGGGAGCTTGGAATGAGCAGTTCTTC.

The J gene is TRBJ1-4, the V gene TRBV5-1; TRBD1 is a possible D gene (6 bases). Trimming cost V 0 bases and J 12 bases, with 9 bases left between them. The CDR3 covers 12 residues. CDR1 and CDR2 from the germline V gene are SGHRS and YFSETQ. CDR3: CASSLDRDELFF. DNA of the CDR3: TGCGCCAGCAGCTTGGACAGGGACGAACTGTTTTTT.

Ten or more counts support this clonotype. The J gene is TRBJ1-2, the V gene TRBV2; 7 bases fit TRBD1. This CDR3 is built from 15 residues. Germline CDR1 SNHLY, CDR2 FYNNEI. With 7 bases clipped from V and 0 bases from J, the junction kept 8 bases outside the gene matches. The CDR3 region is CASIQAGTANYGYTF. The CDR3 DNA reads TGTGCCAGCATTCAAGCCGGGACAGCTAACTATGGCTACACCTTC. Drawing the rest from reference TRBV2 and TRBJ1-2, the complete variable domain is EPEVTQTPSHQVTQMGQEVILRCVPISNHLYFYWYRQILGQKVEFLVSFYNNEISEKSEIFDDQFSVERPDGSNFTLKIRSTKLEDSAMYFCASIQAGTANYGYTFGSGTRLTVV.

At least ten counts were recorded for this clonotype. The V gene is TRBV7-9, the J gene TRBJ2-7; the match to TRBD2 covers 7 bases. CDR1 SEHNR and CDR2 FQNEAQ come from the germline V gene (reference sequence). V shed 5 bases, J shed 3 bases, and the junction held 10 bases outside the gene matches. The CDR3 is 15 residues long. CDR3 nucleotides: TGTGCCAGCAGCCCCCCCAGCGTAGCGGGCTACGAGCAGTACTTC. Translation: CASSPPSVAGYEQYF.

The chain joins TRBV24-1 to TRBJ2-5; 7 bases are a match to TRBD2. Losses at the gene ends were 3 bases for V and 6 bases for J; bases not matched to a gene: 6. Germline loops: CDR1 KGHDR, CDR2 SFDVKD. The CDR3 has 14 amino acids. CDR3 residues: CATSDGGGGKTQYF. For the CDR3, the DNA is TGTGCCACCAGTGATGGGGGGGGTGGTAAGACCCAGTACTTC.

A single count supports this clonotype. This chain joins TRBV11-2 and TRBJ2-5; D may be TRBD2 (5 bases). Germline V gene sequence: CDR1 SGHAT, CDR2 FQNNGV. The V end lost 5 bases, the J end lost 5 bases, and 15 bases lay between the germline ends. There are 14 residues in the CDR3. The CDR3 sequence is CASSRWATGETQYF. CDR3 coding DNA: TGTGCCAGCAGCCGATGGGCGACGGGGGAGACCCAGTACTTC.